The present T cell receptor beta chain was sequenced within a study of control samples from healthy donors and cancer patients. TCRdb's copy holds only in-frame clones and misses some; the assay was immunoSEQ multiplex PCR. The sample contains about 130,000 clones, around nine tenths of which appear only once. The V end was cut by 3 bases, the J end by 9 bases, with 13 bases between. The CDR3 contains 13 residues. Germline lookup yields CDR1 MNHEY and CDR2 SVGAGI. The V and J genes are TRBV6-5 and TRBJ2-3; D not resolved. The specimen was blood. The source is a man between 18 and 35 years old in good health. As DNA, the CDR3 is TGTGCCAGCAGTTATAGTGCAGTGAGGACGCAGTATTTT. Translation: CASSYSAVRTQYF.